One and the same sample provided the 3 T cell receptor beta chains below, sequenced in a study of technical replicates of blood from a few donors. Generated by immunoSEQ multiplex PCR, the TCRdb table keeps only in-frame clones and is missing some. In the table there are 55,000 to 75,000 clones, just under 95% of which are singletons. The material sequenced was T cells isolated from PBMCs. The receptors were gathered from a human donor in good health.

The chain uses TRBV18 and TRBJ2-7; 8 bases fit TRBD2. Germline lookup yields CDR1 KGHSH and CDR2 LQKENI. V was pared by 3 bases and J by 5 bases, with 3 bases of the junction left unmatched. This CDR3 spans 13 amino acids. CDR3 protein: CASSPSGINEQYF. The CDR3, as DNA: TGTGCCAGCTCACCTAGCGGGATCAACGAGCAGTACTTC.

The CDR3 loop reads CASTEQGVDQETQYF. As DNA, the CDR3 is TGTGCCAGCACCGAGCAGGGGGTAGACCAAGAGACCCAGTACTTC. V usage is TRBV6-1 and J usage is TRBJ2-5; 7 nucleotides line up with TRBD1. Germline V gene sequence: CDR1 MNHNS, CDR2 SASEGT. Trimming removed 7 bases from V and 0 bases from J; junction bases left unmatched: 8. This CDR3 region has 15 residues.

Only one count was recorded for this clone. For the CDR3, the DNA is TGTGCCAGCAGCTCGATTGCCACAGGCGCCTATGGCTACACCTTC. This sequence encodes CASSSIATGAYGYTF. V gene TRBV5-4 combines with J gene TRBJ1-2; possibly TRBD1 for D (5 bases). The CDR3 extends over 15 amino acids. Germline-derived CDR1 and CDR2 are SGHNT and YYREEE (reference sequence). V dropped 3 bases and J dropped 4 bases, with 16 bases sitting between them. The whole variable domain, filled in from reference TRBV5-4 and TRBJ1-2, reads ETGVTQSPTHLIKTRGQQVTLRCSSQSGHNTVSWYQQALGQGPQFIFQYYREEENGRGNFPPRFSGLQFPNYSSELNVNALELDDSALYLCASSSIATGAYGYTFGSGTRLTVV.